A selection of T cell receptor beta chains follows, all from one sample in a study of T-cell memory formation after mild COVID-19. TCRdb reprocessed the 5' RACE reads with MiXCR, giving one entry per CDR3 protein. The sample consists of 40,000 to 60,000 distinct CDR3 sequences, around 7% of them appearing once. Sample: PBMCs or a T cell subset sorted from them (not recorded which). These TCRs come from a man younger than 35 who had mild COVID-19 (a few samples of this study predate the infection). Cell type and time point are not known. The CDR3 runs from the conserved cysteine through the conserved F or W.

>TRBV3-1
CASSQGQDSPLHF
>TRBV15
CATSRDRGNYNEQFF
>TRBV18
CASSQNSGQETQYF
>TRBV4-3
CASSQDLRSLDTQYF
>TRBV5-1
CASSGTGTGGEQYF
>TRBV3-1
CASSQGPGGTGDEKLFF
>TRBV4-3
CASSQRLAGGSTDTQYF
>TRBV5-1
CASSSGAGTGVPEAFF
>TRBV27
CASSFYSGDEKLFF
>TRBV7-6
CASSLIGTGATGELFF
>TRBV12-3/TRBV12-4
CASSSRVSGNQPQHF
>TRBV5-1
CASSPRVFYGYTF
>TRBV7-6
CASSLGQGAWETQYF
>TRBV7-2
CASSLAQKETQYF
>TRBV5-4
CASSTPRDSLYGYTF
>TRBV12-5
CASGIGDTQYF
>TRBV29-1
CSAERGVNEQFF
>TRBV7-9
CASSLDSWNEQFF
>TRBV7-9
CASSSRTGRVNEQFF
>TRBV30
CAWDTGSNQPQHF
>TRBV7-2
CASSSGGGGYEQYF
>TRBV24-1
CATSAGSVQFF
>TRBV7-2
CASSLSAAQETQYF
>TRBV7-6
CASSTFFGYEQYF
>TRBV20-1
CSATLSGGRDYGYTF
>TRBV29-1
CSAAGRLNTDTQYF
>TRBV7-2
CASSPMSGDGGGYTF
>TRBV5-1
CASSRPGQGASEQFF
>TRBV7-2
CASSLSGLNYGYTF
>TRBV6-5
CASSYSPGPQPQHF
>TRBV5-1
CASSLAWQGDTEAFF
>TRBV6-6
CASRLAGFLGHEQYF
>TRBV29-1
CSVESLGSEKLFF
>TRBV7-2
CASSLSSSTDTQYF
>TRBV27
CASKTSTDTQYF
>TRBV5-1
CASSLGLFSSYNEQFF
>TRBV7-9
CASETGSGMNTEAFF
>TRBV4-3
CASSQDGDRNQPQHF
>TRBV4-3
CASSQRDRDYGYTF
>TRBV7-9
CASSRTGPETQYF
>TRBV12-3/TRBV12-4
CASSDQTGPKRAFF
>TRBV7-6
CASSLAAATATQETQYF
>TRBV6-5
CASSYSPGPAEHYEQYF
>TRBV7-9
CASSLGSDTEIDADTQYF
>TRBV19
CASSTTGPRDEQYF
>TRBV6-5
CASSYSAGVGYGYTF